The present T cell receptor beta chain was sequenced within a study of blood T cell repertoires in COVID-19. Trimming took 2 bases from V and 1 from J; bases not matched to a gene: 7. Germline CDR1 is SGHNT and CDR2 is YYREEE (reference sequence). The CDR3 contains 16 residues. TCRdb's table, derived via immunoSEQ multiplex PCR, lists solely in-frame clones and lacks some. The sample lists roughly 150,000 clones; roughly 85% were seen once. The V call is TRBV5-4, the J call TRBJ2-7; 9 bases agree with TRBD2. What was sequenced was peripheral blood. This receptor was obtained from a man aged 50-59 years with acute or convalescent COVID-19. The CDR3 DNA reads TGTGCCAGCAGCTTAGGACTAGCGCATTCTTCCTACGAGCAGTACTTC. This gives the protein CASSLGLAHSSYEQYF.